This T cell receptor beta chain was recorded in a study of T-cell reconstitution after alpha-beta-depleted transplantation in children. V was cut by 1 base and J by 5 bases, with 14 bases left in between. The CDR3 is made up of 15 amino acids. Germline V CDR1 and CDR2: LGHNA, YSLEER. Findings and limits, study-wide: Several patients had high TCRbeta diversity at day 60; it came from surviving recipient T cells and thymic progenitors. Where alpha-beta T cells came from about two months after transplant was reportedly several hundred expanded graft clones. T-cell counts and diversity at one year post-transplant came mainly from newly produced T cells.

To note about this clonotype: As yet, its antigen is unknown.

This sample's TCRbeta library carried unique molecular identifier barcodes. Each CDR3 protein is one row after TCRdb ran MiXCR on the PCR reads. The sample shows 200,000 to 250,000 distinct CDR3 sequences, under 8.5% of them seen only once. This receptor was taken from a male patient aged 2 to 10 who had a stem cell transplant for acute myeloid leukemia, so the T cells may come from the graft donor. The sequencing used PBMCs, mostly from graft donor cells, collected 360 days after TCRalphabeta/CD19-depleted stem cell transplant. V gene TRBV4-3 combines with J gene TRBJ2-5, with D tentatively TRBD1 (6 bases). The CDR3 loop is CASSQGGDKVETQYF. The CDR3, as DNA: TGCGCCAGCAGCCAAGGTGGGGACAAGGTGGAGACCCAGTACTTC.